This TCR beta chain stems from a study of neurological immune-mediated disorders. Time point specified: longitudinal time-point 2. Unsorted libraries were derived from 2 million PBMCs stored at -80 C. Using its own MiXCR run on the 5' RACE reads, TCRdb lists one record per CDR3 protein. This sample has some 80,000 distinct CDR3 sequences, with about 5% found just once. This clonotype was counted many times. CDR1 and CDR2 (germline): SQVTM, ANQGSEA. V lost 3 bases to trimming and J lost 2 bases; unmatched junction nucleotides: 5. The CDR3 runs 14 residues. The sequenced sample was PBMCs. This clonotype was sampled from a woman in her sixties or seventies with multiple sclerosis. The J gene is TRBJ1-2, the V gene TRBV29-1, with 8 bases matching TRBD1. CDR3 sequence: CSVEGTGLNYGYTF. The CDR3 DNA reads TGCAGCGTTGAGGGGACAGGCTTAAACTATGGCTACACCTTC. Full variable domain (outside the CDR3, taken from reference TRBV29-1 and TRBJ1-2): SAVISQKPSRDICQRGTSLTIQCQVDSQVTMMFWYRQQPGQSLTLIATANQGSEATYESGFVIDKFPISRPNLTFSTLTVSNMSPEDSSIYLCSVEGTGLNYGYTFGSGTRLTVV.